Included here is one T cell receptor (beta chain) sequence, with context. The PCR contained 60 Vbeta and 13 Jbeta primers. Using immunoSEQ multiplex PCR, the repertoire was profiled, and TCRdb retains in-frame clones only, with some absent. The table includes some 150,000 clones, 82% detected once. The data originate from a study of cytomegalovirus exposure and HLA in healthy donors. The CDR3 loop spans 13 amino acids. The ends were cut back, 4 bases at V and 0 bases at J, with 9 bases in the middle. CDR1 GTSNPN and CDR2 SVGIG come from the germline V gene (reference sequence). The sequence was collected from a woman aged 45 to 65 in good health and CMV-seropositive. Source material: PBMCs. The chain links TRBV30 to TRBJ1-1; D call uncertain. The CDR3 loop is CAWMMQLNTEAFF. In nucleotides, the CDR3 is TGTGCCTGGATGATGCAGTTGAACACTGAAGCTTTCTTT.